The entry below describes one T cell receptor beta chain. Its recognized antigen is unknown. Qualities for individual bases were not recorded, and no much larger clone is one base off. Donors were 39 systemically healthy Caucasian individuals from Russia aged roughly 6 to 95 years. About 9.6 milliliters of peripheral blood were collected from each donor into EDTA-treated Vacutainer tubes. Ficoll-Paque density-gradient centrifugation was used to isolate PBMCs, with at least 7 million obtained per sample. Trizol reagent was used to extract total RNA from PBMCs, with at least 6 micrograms per sample. Naive CD45RAhigh/CD27high T cell percentages were measured by flow cytometry on a PBMC aliquot from every donor. The library came from 5' RACE. The sequencer listed for this sample is Illumina HiSeq 2500. The second PCR ran for about 6 to 11 cycles and used a J-beta primer mix along with a sample-barcoded 5' primer. Each TCR beta cDNA molecule received a unique molecular identifier from a template-switch 5' adaptor carrying 12 random nucleotides. At least 2.5 million CDR3-containing paired-end reads were obtained from each sample. All of the RNA was converted into first-strand cDNA using the Mint cDNA synthesis kit, with a TRBC-specific oligonucleotide serving as the primer. Following uracil-DNA glycosylase treatment, a first 18-cycle PCR with universal primers M1SS and BC2_uni_R was performed on all cDNA. The authors' analysis ran thus. Normalization of each sample was performed by random selection of 1 million high-quality reads, each carrying a distinct molecular identifier. Instead of being binned into consensus sequences, reads with shared molecular identifiers were discarded. CDR3 identification, clonotype clustering and error correction used MiTCR with a Q25 quality threshold and the strictest error-elimination algorithm. A nonparametric unseen species model with Euler transformation was used to estimate a lower bound on total TCR beta diversity. TCRdb took the public reads, trimmed them with fastp at Q25, ran MiXCR for clone calling and kept in-frame beta chains. Merged by CDR3 protein, the rows form single entries marked with the most common genes and DNA. TCRdb assigned the V and J calls; the authors' analysis was not used. The sample has approximately 400,000 distinct CDR3 sequences on record, roughly half of them singletons. Under 65% of the sample is taken by the ten largest.

This record comes from a study of blood T cells in healthy people across ages (dated by TCRdb to the mid-2010s). In terms of the full investigation: In model experiments, roughly one uniquely barcoded TCR beta cDNA molecule per two T cells was captured by template switching. Using deep sequencing normalized with unique cDNA molecular identifiers, the study measured how TCR beta repertoire diversity changes with age. Four age groups were formed from the donors: young (average approximately 15 years), middle-aged (more than 35), aged (62) and long-lived (about 80). To avoid experimental bias, donors of different ages were randomly spread across the sequencing lanes. Using the same blood draw, the study looked at two additional independent replicas of 1 million unique cDNA reads for two donors, one aged 18 to 30 and the other aged 80 or older. What the research found in general, with its limitations: Since profiling was done on bulk unsorted PBMCs, naive and antigen-experienced compartments could not be conclusively compared. A strong correlation was found between observed TCR beta diversity and the percentage of naive T cells measured by flow cytometry. Observed TCR beta diversity per million T cells fell roughly linearly with age, and a significant reduction was already apparent by age roughly 40. Estimates of total diversity from one million sequenced T cells were regarded as lower bounds and underestimates. The CMV infection status of donors was not known, potentially confounding age-related changes in expanded clonotypes. Compared with the aged group, the long-lived group had more naive CD4+ T cells, fewer expanded clones and increased TCR diversity, a pattern suggesting age selection.

At the junction V is shortened by 6 bases and J by 11 bases; bases outside the gene matches: 6. From a lookup of the germline V gene, CDR1 and CDR2 are MNHEY and SVGEGT. Taken from cysteine to phenylalanine, the CDR3 has 12 residues. Of all the DNA, just the CDR3 is kept, 36 bases in frame from base 1. The source material was blood. The source is a man aged 55-75 years in good health. The V and J genes are TRBV6-2 or TRBV6-3 and TRBJ1-2, with TRBD1 matching 10 junction bases. The CDR3 corresponds to CASRPGQGSYTF. Read as DNA, the sequence is TGTGCCAGCAGGCCGGGACAGGGGAGTTACACCTTC.